The source of this T cell receptor (beta chain) is a study of Ad26.COV2.S vaccination and SARS-CoV-2 variants. General study results and limits: Measurement of non-spike TCR breadth gave similar results in vaccine and placebo recipients. Individuals receiving vaccine had higher spike-specific TCR breadth than placebo recipients did. Substantial response breadth was reportedly seen for spike-specific CD8+ and CD4+ T cells after vaccination.

The CDR3 contains 17 residues. Trimming cost V 3 bases and J 0 bases, with 15 bases left between them. CDR1 SGHRS and CDR2 YFSETQ come from the germline V gene. TCRdb keeps only in-frame clones here, not all; method: immunoSEQ multiplex PCR. The repertoire holds under 150,000 clones, with 86% as singletons. As concerns this clone: Its antigen is as yet unknown.

The chain joins TRBV5-1 to TRBJ1-4; tentative D call: TRBD1 (6 bases). Sample: peripheral blood, taken after recovery from COVID-19. This TCR was sampled from a human donor who had recovered from COVID-19. The CDR3 reads CASSSEGGWATNEKLFF. In DNA form, the CDR3 reads TGCGCCAGCAGCTCCGAGGGGGGGTGGGCAACTAATGAAAAACTGTTTTTT.